This TCR beta chain was identified in a study of cytomegalovirus exposure and HLA in healthy donors. Trimming took off 5 bases at V and 2 bases at J, with 18 bases between the two ends. Per germline, CDR1 GTSNPN and CDR2 SVGIG (reference sequence). The CDR3 consists of 15 residues. The primer mix had 60 Vbeta and 13 Jbeta primers. The protocol was immunoSEQ multiplex PCR, while the TCRdb copy is restricted to in-frame clones and leaves out a portion. This table has 75,000 to 100,000 clones, 60% to 80% appearing once. The sequence was obtained from a man aged 40-49 years in good health and CMV-seronegative. The chain employs TRBV30 and TRBJ1-1, with D unclear. Input material: PBMCs. CDR3 residues: CAWGPRRTGNTEAFF. In nucleotides, the CDR3 is TGTGCCTGGGGCCCCCGTAGGACGGGAAACACTGAAGCTTTCTTT.